This TCR beta chain was recorded in a study of T cell responses to AZD1222 COVID-19 vaccine. In the study overall: Analyses pooled second doses at about 4 or about 12 weeks. Overall study results and limits: Baseline seropositivity characterized only six AZD1222 recipients. After two AZD1222 doses, spike-specific TCR breadth and depth rose versus day 0.

The germline V and J ends were trimmed by 2 bases and 1 base, with 10 bases remaining between them. The CDR3 is made up of 15 amino acids. The germline V gene has CDR1 SGHRS and CDR2 YFSETQ. Data came from immunoSEQ multiplex PCR; TCRdb stores just in-frame clones and leaves some out. The profile shows roughly 120,000 clones, 75% to 90% of them singletons. This clone was detected once. Its antigen is unknown. This sample comprised peripheral blood, obtained on day 0 of AZD1222 vaccination. The rearrangement joins TRBV5-1 to TRBJ1-5; no firm D call. The receptor's source is an adult in good health. The CDR3 nucleotides are TGCGCCAGCAGCTTCGACGGGGTAAGCAATCAGCCCCAGCATTTT. It codes for CASSFDGVSNQPQHF.